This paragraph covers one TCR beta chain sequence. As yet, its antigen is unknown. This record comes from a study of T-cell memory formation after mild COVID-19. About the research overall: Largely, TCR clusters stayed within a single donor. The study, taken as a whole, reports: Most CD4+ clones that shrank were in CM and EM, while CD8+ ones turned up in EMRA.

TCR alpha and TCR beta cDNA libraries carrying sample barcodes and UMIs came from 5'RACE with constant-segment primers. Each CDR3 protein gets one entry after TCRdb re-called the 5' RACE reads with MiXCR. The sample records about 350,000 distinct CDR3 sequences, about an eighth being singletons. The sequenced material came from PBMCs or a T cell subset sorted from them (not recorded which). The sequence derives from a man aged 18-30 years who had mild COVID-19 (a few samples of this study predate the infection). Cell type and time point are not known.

The CDR3 loop is CASSFERNYGYTF. CDR3 coding DNA: TGCGCCAGCAGCTTTGAACGGAACTATGGCTACACCTTC. This chain links TRBV5-1 with TRBJ1-2; D not resolved. This CDR3 has 13 amino acids. V was cut by 2 bases and J by 2 bases, with 7 bases left in between. Germline assignment: CDR1 SGHRS and CDR2 YFSETQ.